These T cell receptor beta chains were read from a single sample in a study of T cells in Graves' hyperthyroidism and ophthalmopathy. TCRdb fed the multiplex PCR reads into MiXCR, producing one record per CDR3 protein. The table records hundreds of thousands of distinct CDR3 sequences, 20% to 25% of them present only once. Sample: blood. These receptors came from a man aged 25 to 40 with Graves' ophthalmopathy. The CDR3 runs from the conserved cysteine through the conserved F or W. D genes are given only for firm matches. Rows may omit the clone size; those that give it use once, few, many or a size class.

CDR3 protein	CDR3 DNA	V gene	D gene	clone size	J gene
CASSPNGGLGAFF	TGTGCCAGCAGCCCCAACGGGGGGCTAGGAGCTTTCTTT	TRBV14	NA	many	TRBJ1-1
CASSPYPGESITGELFF	TGCGCCAGCAGCCCCTATCCGGGAGAGTCGATCACCGGGGAGCTGTTTTTT	TRBV5-1	NA	NA	TRBJ2-2
CASSLRGQGQPQHF	TGTGCCAGCAGCTTGAGGGGGCAGGGTCAGCCCCAGCATTTT	TRBV7-2	TRBD1	few	TRBJ1-5
CASSPISLDGYTF	TGTGCCAGCAGCCCTATCAGCCTGGATGGCTACACCTTC	TRBV7-8	NA	few	TRBJ1-2
CASSTRGLAGVGEQYF	TGTGCCAGCAGCACCCGAGGACTAGCGGGAGTGGGCGAGCAGTACTTC	TRBV13	TRBD2	few	TRBJ2-7
CASSRRLAVEEDTQYF	TGTGCCAGCAGCCGCAGACTAGCGGTGGAGGAAGATACGCAGTATTTT	TRBV7-8	TRBD2	many	TRBJ2-3
CASSLVPGRIDTQYF	TGTGCCAGCAGTCTGGTGCCTGGCCGGATAGATACGCAGTATTTT	TRBV27	NA	NA	TRBJ2-3
CASSKREGLNEQFF	TGTGCCAGCAGTAAGCGGGAGGGCCTTAATGAGCAGTTCTTC	TRBV6-2/TRBV6-3	TRBD2	NA	TRBJ2-1
CSASGRAEQFF	TGCAGTGCTAGTGGTCGCGCTGAGCAGTTCTTC	TRBV20-1	NA	few	TRBJ2-1
CASSPLPQGDEQYF	TGTGCCAGCAGTCCCCTACCACAGGGGGACGAGCAGTACTTC	TRBV28	TRBD1	many	TRBJ2-7
CSARLVSYGQYF	TGCAGTGCTAGACTCGTGAGTTACGGGCAGTACTTC	TRBV20-1	NA	few	TRBJ2-7
CASSQSDRLAGGRYEQYF	TGTGCCAGCAGCCAATCTGATAGACTAGCGGGAGGCCGCTACGAGCAGTACTTC	TRBV3-1	TRBD2	many	TRBJ2-7
CASSLDYSGNTIYF	TGTGCCAGCAGCTTAGACTACTCTGGAAACACCATATATTTT	TRBV7-2	NA	many	TRBJ1-3
CASSYSGGDGSPLHF	TGTGCCAGCAGTTACTCGGGGGGAGATGGTTCACCCCTCCACTTT	TRBV6-5	NA	few	TRBJ1-6
CASSYSKYNEQFF	TGTGCCAGCAGTTACTCGAAGTACAATGAGCAGTTCTTC	TRBV6-2/TRBV6-3	NA	NA	TRBJ2-1
CASSKGRLGGRDNEQFF	TGTGCCAGCAGCAAAGGACGGTTGGGCGGGAGGGACAATGAGCAGTTCTTC	TRBV11-1	TRBD2	NA	TRBJ2-1
CASSYSGQGIISSYNEQFF	TGTGCCAGCAGTTACTCAGGACAGGGTATAATCAGCTCCTACAATGAGCAGTTCTTC	TRBV6-5	TRBD1	many	TRBJ2-1
CSVVWNTGELFF	TGCAGCGTTGTTTGGAACACCGGGGAGCTGTTTTTT	TRBV29-1	NA	NA	TRBJ2-2
CASSLSPNEKLFF	TGTGCCAGCAGTCTCAGCCCTAATGAAAAACTGTTTTTT	TRBV6-1	NA	few	TRBJ1-4
CSVEMEDYEQYF	TGCAGCGTTGAAATGGAGGATTACGAGCAGTACTTC	TRBV29-1	NA	NA	TRBJ2-7
CASSFRGEGVGYTF	TGTGCCAGCAGTTTTCGGGGCGAAGGAGTTGGCTACACCTTC	TRBV28	NA	NA	TRBJ1-2
CASSLGQGEWGIQYF	TGTGCCAGCAGCTTGGGCCAGGGAGAGTGGGGCATTCAGTACTTC	TRBV5-4	NA	NA	TRBJ2-4
CSADIGNQPQHF	TGCAGTGCTGACATAGGGAATCAGCCCCAGCATTTT	TRBV20-1	NA	NA	TRBJ1-5
CASSWREVNEQFF	TGTGCCAGCAGCTGGAGGGAGGTGAATGAGCAGTTCTTC	TRBV7-2	NA	many	TRBJ2-1
CASSEQGGYTF	TGTGCCAGCAGTGAACAGGGTGGCTACACCTTC	TRBV2	NA	many	TRBJ1-2
CASRGEVPSGNTIYF	TGTGCCAGCCGGGGTGAGGTTCCTTCTGGAAACACCATATATTTT	TRBV28	NA	few	TRBJ1-3
CAISVGGEKTEAFF	TGTGCCATCAGTGTAGGGGGTGAGAAGACTGAAGCTTTCTTT	TRBV10-3	NA	many	TRBJ1-1
CASSLIDTGSTEAFF	TGCGCCAGCAGCCTGATTGATACAGGGAGCACTGAAGCTTTCTTT	TRBV5-1	NA	once	TRBJ1-1
CASSQYLAGGGNEQFF	TGCGCCAGCAGCCAATACCTAGCGGGAGGAGGCAATGAGCAGTTCTTC	TRBV5-1	TRBD2	NA	TRBJ2-1